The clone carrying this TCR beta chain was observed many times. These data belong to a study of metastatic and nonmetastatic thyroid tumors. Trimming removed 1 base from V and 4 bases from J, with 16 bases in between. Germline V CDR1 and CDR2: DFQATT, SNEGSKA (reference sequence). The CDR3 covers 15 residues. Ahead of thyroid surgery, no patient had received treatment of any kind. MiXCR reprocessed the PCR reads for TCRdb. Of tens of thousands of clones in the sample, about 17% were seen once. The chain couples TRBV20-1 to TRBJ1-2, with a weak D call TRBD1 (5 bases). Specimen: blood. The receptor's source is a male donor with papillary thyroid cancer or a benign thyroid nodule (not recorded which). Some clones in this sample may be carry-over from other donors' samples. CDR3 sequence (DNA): TGCAGTGCTAGAGCAGGCCCGAGGGGACGCTATGGCTACACCTTC. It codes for CSARAGPRGRYGYTF.